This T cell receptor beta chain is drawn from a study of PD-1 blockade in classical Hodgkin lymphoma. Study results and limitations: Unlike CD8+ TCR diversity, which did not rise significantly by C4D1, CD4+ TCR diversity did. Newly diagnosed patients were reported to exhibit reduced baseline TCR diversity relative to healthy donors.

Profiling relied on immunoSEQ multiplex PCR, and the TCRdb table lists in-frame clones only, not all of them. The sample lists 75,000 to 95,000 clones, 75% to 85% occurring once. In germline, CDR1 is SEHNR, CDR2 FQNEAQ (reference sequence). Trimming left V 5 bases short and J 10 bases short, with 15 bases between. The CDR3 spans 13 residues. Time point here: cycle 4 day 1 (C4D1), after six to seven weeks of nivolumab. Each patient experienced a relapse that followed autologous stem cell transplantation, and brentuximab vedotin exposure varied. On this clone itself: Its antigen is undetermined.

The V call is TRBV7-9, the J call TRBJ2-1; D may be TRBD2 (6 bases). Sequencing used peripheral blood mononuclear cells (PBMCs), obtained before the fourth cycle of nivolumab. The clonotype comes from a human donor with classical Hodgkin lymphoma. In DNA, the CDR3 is TGTGCCAGCAGCCCCGGGGTGGGAGGCGAGCAGTTCTTC. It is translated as CASSPGVGGEQFF.